The 24 T cell receptor beta chains below come from one sample, sequenced in a study of breast tumors, draining lymph nodes, adjacent tissues listed by TCRdb under 2016. The protocol used for the library was multiplex PCR. The sequencing machine was an Illumina HiSeq 2000. TCRdb reprocessed the public reads (quality trimming at Q25 with fastp, clone calling with MiXCR) and kept in-frame beta chains. All rows with the same CDR3 protein become a single entry with the most common DNA and genes. The table for this sample lists more than 50,000 distinct CDR3 sequences; 45% to 65% of them were counted only once. The top ten clonotypes cover roughly 19% of the sample. Sequencing was done on a sample of breast tumor tissue. The receptors here all came from a female donor with breast cancer. Some clones in this sample may be carry-over from other donors' samples.

The J gene is TRBJ1-2, the V gene TRBV10-3, with 7 bases aligning to TRBD1. This CDR3 region has 15 residues. V dropped 0 bases and J dropped 4; count of bases not matched to a gene: 5. CDR1 and CDR2 from the germline V gene are ENHRY and SYGVKD. The CDR3: CAISESGTVGYGYTF. CDR3 DNA sequence: TGTGCCATCAGTGAGTCGGGGACAGTCGGCTATGGCTACACCTTC.

The chain joins TRBV6-4 to TRBJ2-1; tentatively, D is TRBD2 (6 bases). This CDR3 is built from 12 residues. Germline assignment: CDR1 MRHNA and CDR2 SNTAGT. V lost 8 bases and J lost 3, with 8 bases in between. The CDR3 protein is CASRENYNEQFF. The CDR3 DNA sequence: TGTGCCAGCCGGGAGAACTACAATGAGCAGTTCTTC.

This chain links TRBV7-9 with TRBJ2-2, with D uncertain. The V and J ends lost 7 bases and 1 base respectively, with 7 bases between them. The CDR3 sequence is 13 residues long. The germline CDR1 and CDR2 sequences are SEHNR and FQNEAQ (reference sequence). The CDR3 spells CASIAGNTGELFF. The CDR3 DNA reads as TGTGCCAGCATCGCCGGGAACACCGGGGAGCTGTTTTTT. Together with reference TRBV7-9 and TRBJ2-2, the CDR3 gives the full variable domain: DTGVSQNPRHKITKRGQNVTFRCDPISEHNRLYWYRQTLGQGPEFLTYFQNEAQLEKSRLLSDRFSAERPKGSFSTLEIQRTEQGDSAMYLCASIAGNTGELFFGEGSRLTVL.

Only a few counts were recorded for this clonotype. The V and J genes are TRBV5-1 and TRBJ1-5; D not certain. The CDR3 consists of 16 residues. CDR1 is SGHRS and CDR2 is YFSETQ in the germline V gene. Trimming took off 0 bases at V and 11 bases at J, with 21 bases between the two ends. The CDR3, as DNA: TGCGCCAGCAGCTTGGCACTAGCGGGGTTACAAGAGACCCAGCATTTT. Translating it yields CASSLALAGLQETQHF.

The chain links TRBV29-1 to TRBJ2-3; the D gene is possibly TRBD1 (6 bases). The CDR3 consists of 14 residues. V lost 6 bases to trimming and J lost 6 bases, with 19 bases between them. Germline assignment: CDR1 SQVTM and CDR2 ANQGSEA. The CDR3 here is CSVHSYQTGDTQYF. The CDR3 bases are TGCAGCGTCCACAGCTACCAAACAGGGGATACGCAGTATTTT.

The V gene is TRBV7-2, the J gene TRBJ2-3, with D possibly matching TRBD2 (5 bases). The V end lost 5 bases, the J end lost 0 bases, and 12 bases lay between the germline ends. The CDR3 covers 15 residues. From germline, CDR1 is SGHTA and CDR2 FQGNSA. As DNA, the CDR3 is TGTGCCAGCAGCCGCGAGCGGTCTAGCACAGATACGCAGTATTTT. This codes for CASSRERSSTDTQYF.

This sequence joins TRBV2 and TRBJ2-1; D not resolved. Germline V gene data show CDR1 as SNHLY and CDR2 as FYNNEI. The length of the CDR3 is 14 residues. The CDR3 region is CASDGRTSYNEQFF. CDR3 coding DNA: TGTGCTAGTGACGGACGAACTTCCTACAATGAGCAGTTCTTC.

This clonotype was detected many times. The chain has TRBV4-1 and TRBJ2-7, with 14 bases that match TRBD2. Trimming took 3 bases from V and 4 from J; bases not matched to a gene: 8. This CDR3 has 17 amino acids. Germline loops: CDR1 MGHRA, CDR2 YSYEKL. The CDR3 reads CASSHLTGTSGSYEQYF. The CDR3 coding sequence is TGCGCCAGCAGCCATTTAACCGGGACTAGCGGGAGTTACGAGCAGTACTTC.

This clonotype has ten or more counts. A much larger clone differs by one base, so this may be a read error. The chain links TRBV11-2 to TRBJ2-2, with unresolved D. V was pared by 0 bases and J by 6 bases, with 11 bases between. The CDR3 is 15 amino acids. The germline V gene encodes CDR1 SGHAT and CDR2 FQNNGV. CDR3 residues: CASSLDGSASGELFF. In DNA form, the CDR3 reads TGTGCCAGCAGCTTAGACGGCAGCGCCTCCGGGGAGCTGTTTTTT.

This clonotype was picked up one time. The gene calls are TRBV7-9 and TRBJ2-3; D is undetermined. Looked up from germline, CDR1 is SEHNR and CDR2 is FQNEAQ (reference sequence). Trimming shortened V by 3 bases and J by 4 bases, and 11 bases separated the two germline ends. The CDR3 extends over 14 amino acids. DNA of the CDR3: TGTGCCAGCAGCTTTCTCACAGAATCAGATACGCAGTATTTT. Amino acids: CASSFLTESDTQYF.

The CDR3 loop is CASSPGAPGNTIYF. As DNA, the CDR3 is TGCGCCAGCTCCCCCGGTGCGCCTGGAAACACCATATATTTT. The chain has TRBV5-1 and TRBJ1-3; D unclear. V shed 7 bases and J shed 2 bases, with 13 bases lying between them. CDR3 length: 14 amino acids. The V gene's germline CDR1 is SGHRS and CDR2 YFSETQ.

This clonotype was counted at least ten times. The V and J genes are TRBV6-5 and TRBJ1-3; D is perhaps TRBD1 (6 bases). Looked up from germline, CDR1 is MNHEY and CDR2 is SVGAGI. V gave up 6 bases and J gave up 5 bases, with 14 bases separating them. The CDR3 totals 14 residues. The CDR3 nucleotides read TGTGCCAGCAGAGCCCAGGGGAGAAGAAACACCATATATTTT. Translation: CASRAQGRRNTIYF.

This chain connects TRBV10-2 to TRBJ2-5; 8 bases agree with TRBD1. This CDR3 is built from 17 residues. Unmatched junction bases numbered 7, after V lost 0 bases and J lost 1 base. Germline CDR1 WSHSY, CDR2 SAAADI. The CDR3 loop is CASSESRTGTAQETQYF. The CDR3 region has the DNA TGCGCCAGCAGTGAGTCCAGGACAGGGACTGCCCAAGAGACCCAGTACTTC.

This clonotype was observed many times. V gene TRBV25-1 combines with J gene TRBJ2-3, with unresolved D. The germline V gene encodes CDR1 MGHDK and CDR2 SYGVNS. Trimming took 1 base from V and 4 from J, leaving 3 bases between them. This CDR3 comprises 12 residues. The CDR3 region is CASSEFADTQYF. The CDR3 DNA is TGTGCCAGCAGTGAATTCGCAGATACGCAGTATTTT.

The chain recombines TRBV19 with TRBJ2-1, with 9 bases that match TRBD2. The CDR3 is 17 residues long. The trim removed 3 bases at V and 5 bases at J, leaving 11 bases unmatched. Germline CDR1 and CDR2: LNHDA and SQIVND (reference sequence). The CDR3: CASSILHGLAPDNEQFF. The CDR3 DNA sequence: TGTGCCAGTAGTATCCTACACGGACTAGCGCCTGACAATGAGCAGTTCTTC.

This clonotype occurred many times. Relative to the germline gene, one junction end is altered; a read error may explain this. J is TRBJ1-4 and V is TRBV7-2; D possibly corresponds to TRBD1 (6 bases). This CDR3 comprises 13 residues. The V gene's germline CDR1 is SGHTA and CDR2 FQGNSA. The CDR3: CVSALGGSEKLFF. Written as DNA, the CDR3 is TGTGTCAGCGCCCTTGGGGGCAGCGAAAAACTGTTTTTT.

This clonotype was seen only once. The chain combines TRBV7-3 with TRBJ1-2; D is unclear. Trimming stripped 5 bases from V and 8 bases from J, with 9 bases between. Germline V CDR1 and CDR2: SGHTA, FQGTGA. The CDR3 is 11 residues long. The CDR3 loop is CASSDNSGYTF. CDR3 nucleotides: TGTGCCAGCAGCGACAATTCAGGCTACACCTTC.

This clonotype is a singleton in its sample. The V call is TRBV20-1, the J call TRBJ1-4; the match to TRBD1 covers 9 bases. CDR3 length: 14 amino acids. CDR1 and CDR2 (germline): DFQATT, SNEGSKA (reference sequence). V lost 6 bases to trimming and J lost 7 bases; unmatched junction nucleotides: 9. DNA of the CDR3: TGCAGTGCGAGGAGACAGGGGGACGGTGAAAAACTGTTTTTT. It yields the protein CSARRQGDGEKLFF.

To note about this clonotype: As the CDR3 is not closed by the conserved phenylalanine or tryptophan, this likely results from a read error. CDR3 bases: TGTGCCAGCAGCCAAATACTAGAGGGGGCCCAAGGAGGGGCCAACGTCCTGACTTAC. Amino acid sequence: CASSQILEGAQGGANVLTY. The chain recombines TRBV7-2 with TRBJ2-6, with TRBD1 identical over 7 bases. With 5 bases clipped from V and 4 bases from J, the junction kept 17 bases outside the gene matches. Germline V gene sequence: CDR1 SGHTA, CDR2 FQGNSA. The CDR3 sequence is 19 residues long.

This clonotype was detected many times. The chain employs TRBV10-3 and TRBJ2-1; D is possibly TRBD2 (6 bases). Germline V lookup: CDR1 ENHRY, CDR2 SYGVKD. V shed 3 bases and J shed 6 bases, with 15 bases lying between them. CDR3 length: 15 amino acids. CDR3 sequence reads: CAISDSKGRSNEQFF. The CDR3 bases are TGTGCCATCAGTGACTCGAAGGGGAGGAGCAATGAGCAGTTCTTC.

This clonotype occurred many times. The genes are TRBV18 and TRBJ1-2; D is unresolved. Per the germline V gene, CDR1 is KGHSH and CDR2 is LQKENI. This CDR3 spans 13 amino acids. V gave up 1 base and J gave up 0 bases, with 3 bases separating them. The CDR3 loop reads CASSPQTNYGYTF. CDR3 nucleotide sequence: TGTGCCAGCTCACCACAGACTAACTATGGCTACACCTTC.

The rearrangement links TRBV20-1 to TRBJ1-4; D gene unclear. The CDR3 is 13 residues long. The germline V gene has CDR1 DFQATT and CDR2 SNEGSKA (reference sequence). Trimming left V 3 bases short and J 10 bases short, with 15 bases between. The CDR3: CSASADPAGKLFF. CDR3 coding DNA: TGCAGTGCTAGCGCAGACCCGGCTGGAAAACTGTTTTTT.

This clonotype was seen many times. This chain joins TRBV3-1 and TRBJ2-7, with D possibly called TRBD1 or TRBD2 (5 bases each). This CDR3 is 15 amino acids long. V was shortened by 2 bases and J by 5 bases, with 16 bases between the two germline ends. Germline values: CDR1 LGHDT, CDR2 YNNKEL (reference sequence). The CDR3, as DNA: TGTGCCAGCAGCCAAAGGGGACGGGGCGACAACGAGCAGTACTTC. Its protein is CASSQRGRGDNEQYF.

This rearrangement joins TRBV7-8 to TRBJ2-7; D is uncertain. The CDR3 has 15 amino acids. Germline V gene data show CDR1 as SGHVS and CDR2 as FQNEAQ. The CDR3 region has the DNA TGTGCCAGCAGCTTAGGGGCAGGCTTAGCCTACGAGCAGCACGTC. This gives the protein CASSLGAGLAYEQHV.